This T cell receptor beta chain derives from a study of T cells expressing NK-cell markers. Following a re-call of the 5' RACE reads, TCRdb has one entry per CDR3 protein and lacks DNA. Here the sample table reports approximately 170,000 distinct CDR3 sequences. Specimen: blood T cells: a sorted CD56 or NKG2C T cell subset, CD4+ or CD8+ T cells, or bulk PBMC T cells (not recorded which). The source is a man aged 18 to 69 in good health.

The CDR3 loop is CASSDDRAGNTIYF. This chain joins TRBV2 and TRBJ1-3; no DNA is available, so the TRBD1 call from TCRdb remains unchecked. The germline V gene has CDR1 SNHLY and CDR2 FYNNEI. The length of the CDR3 is 14 residues.